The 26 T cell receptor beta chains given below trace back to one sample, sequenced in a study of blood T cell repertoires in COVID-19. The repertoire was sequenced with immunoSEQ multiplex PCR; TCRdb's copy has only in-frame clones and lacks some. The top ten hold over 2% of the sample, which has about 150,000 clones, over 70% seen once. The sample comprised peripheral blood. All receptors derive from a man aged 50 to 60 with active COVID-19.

For the CDR3, the DNA is TGTGCCAGCAGCTTAGGCGCCCCGGGACTAGCGGGAAATGGGAATGAGCAGTTCTTC. Encoded protein: CASSLGAPGLAGNGNEQFF. The chain recombines TRBV7-2 with TRBJ2-1; 13 bases are shared with TRBD2. Trimming removed 1 base from V and 7 bases from J; junction bases left unmatched: 13. The length of the CDR3 is 19 residues. Germline V gives CDR1 SGHTA, CDR2 FQGNSA.

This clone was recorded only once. The CDR3 region has the DNA TGTGCCAGCAGTTACATAGCAGGGACTGAAGCTTTCTTT. It encodes CASSYIAGTEAFF. The chain has TRBV6-5 and TRBJ1-1; tentatively, D is TRBD1 (5 bases). Germline CDR1 is MNHEY and CDR2 is SVGAGI. V was shortened by 2 bases and J by 5 bases, with 9 bases between the two germline ends. The CDR3 totals 13 residues.

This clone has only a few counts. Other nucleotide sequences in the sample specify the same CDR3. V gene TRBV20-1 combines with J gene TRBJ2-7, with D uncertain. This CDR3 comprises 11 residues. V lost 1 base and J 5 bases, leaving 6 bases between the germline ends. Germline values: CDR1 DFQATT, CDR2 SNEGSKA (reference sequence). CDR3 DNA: TGCAGTGCTAGAGCTGGCCACGAGCAGTACTTC. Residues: CSARAGHEQYF.

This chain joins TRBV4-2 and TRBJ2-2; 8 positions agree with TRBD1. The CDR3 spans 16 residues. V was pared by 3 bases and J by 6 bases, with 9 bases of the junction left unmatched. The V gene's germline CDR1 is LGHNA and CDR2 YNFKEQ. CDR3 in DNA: TGTGCCAGCAGCCAGACGGGGACAGGTTTGGCCGGGGAGCTGTTTTTT. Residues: CASSQTGTGLAGELFF.

The chain's CDR3 is CATSAATGSYEQYF. In DNA, the CDR3 is TGTGCCACCAGCGCCGCGACTGGCTCCTACGAGCAGTACTTC. This chain links TRBV24-1 with TRBJ2-7; D not certain. CDR3 length: 14 amino acids. V dropped 7 bases and J dropped 0 bases, with 12 bases sitting between them. Per germline, CDR1 KGHDR and CDR2 SFDVKD.

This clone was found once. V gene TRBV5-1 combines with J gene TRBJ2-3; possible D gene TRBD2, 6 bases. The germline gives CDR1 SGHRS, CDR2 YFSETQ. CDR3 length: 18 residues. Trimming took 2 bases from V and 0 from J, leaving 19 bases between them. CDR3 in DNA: TGCGCCAGCAGCTTAAGTGGAGGGGCGGCGACTAGCACAGATACGCAGTATTTT. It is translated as CASSLSGGAATSTDTQYF.

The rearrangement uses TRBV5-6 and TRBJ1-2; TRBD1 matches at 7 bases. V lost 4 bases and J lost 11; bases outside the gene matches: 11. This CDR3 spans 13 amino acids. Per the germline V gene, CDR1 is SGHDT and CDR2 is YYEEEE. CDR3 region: CASSDRQGETYTF. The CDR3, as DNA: TGTGCCAGCAGCGATCGTCAGGGGGAGACGTACACCTTC.

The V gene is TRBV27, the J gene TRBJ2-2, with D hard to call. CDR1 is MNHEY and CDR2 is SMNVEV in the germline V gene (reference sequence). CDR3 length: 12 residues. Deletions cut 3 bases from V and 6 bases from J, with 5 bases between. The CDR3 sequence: CASSFSAGELFF. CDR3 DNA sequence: TGTGCCAGCAGTTTTTCGGCCGGGGAGCTGTTTTTT.

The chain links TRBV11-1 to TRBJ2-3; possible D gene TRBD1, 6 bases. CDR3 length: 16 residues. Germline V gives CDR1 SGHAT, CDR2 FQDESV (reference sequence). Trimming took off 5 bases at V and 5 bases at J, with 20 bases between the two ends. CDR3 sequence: CASSQRSVGARDTQYF. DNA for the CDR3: TGTGCCAGCAGCCAACGCTCCGTGGGGGCAAGAGATACGCAGTATTTT.

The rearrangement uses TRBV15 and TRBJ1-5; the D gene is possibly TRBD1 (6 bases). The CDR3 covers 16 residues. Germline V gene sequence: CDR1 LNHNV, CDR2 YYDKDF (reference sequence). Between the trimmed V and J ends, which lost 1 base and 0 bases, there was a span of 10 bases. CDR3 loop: CATSRGGHYSNQPQHF. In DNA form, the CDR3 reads TGTGCCACCAGCAGAGGGGGACACTATAGCAATCAGCCCCAGCATTTT.

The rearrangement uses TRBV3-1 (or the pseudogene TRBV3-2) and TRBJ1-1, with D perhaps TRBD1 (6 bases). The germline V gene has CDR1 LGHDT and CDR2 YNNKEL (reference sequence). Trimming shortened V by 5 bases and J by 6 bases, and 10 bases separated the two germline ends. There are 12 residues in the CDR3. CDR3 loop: CASSFRQAEAFF. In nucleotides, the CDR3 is TGTGCCAGCAGCTTCCGACAGGCTGAAGCTTTCTTT.

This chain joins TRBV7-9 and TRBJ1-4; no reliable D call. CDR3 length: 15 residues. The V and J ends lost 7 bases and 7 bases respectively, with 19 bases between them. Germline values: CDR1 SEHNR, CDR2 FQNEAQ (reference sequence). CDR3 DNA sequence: TGTGCCAGCATTCCCCTAGGCGTAGGGAGTGAAAAACTGTTTTTT. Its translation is CASIPLGVGSEKLFF.

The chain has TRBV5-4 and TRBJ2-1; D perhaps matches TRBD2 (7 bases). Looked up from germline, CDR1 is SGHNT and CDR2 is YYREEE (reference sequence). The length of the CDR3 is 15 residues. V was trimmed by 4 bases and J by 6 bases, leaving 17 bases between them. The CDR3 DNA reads TGTGCCAGCAGCCCCCGGGGGGCGGGGCGCAATGAGCAGTTCTTC. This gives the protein CASSPRGAGRNEQFF.

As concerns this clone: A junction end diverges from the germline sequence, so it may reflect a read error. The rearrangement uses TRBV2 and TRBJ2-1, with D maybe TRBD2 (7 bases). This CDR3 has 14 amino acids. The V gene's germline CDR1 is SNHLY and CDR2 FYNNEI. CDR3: CASREVRGGDEQFF. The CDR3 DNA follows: TGTGCCAGCAGAGAAGTGAGGGGGGGGGATGAGCAGTTCTTC. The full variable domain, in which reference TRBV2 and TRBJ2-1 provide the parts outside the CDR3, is EPEVTQTPSHQVTQMGQEVILRCVPISNHLYFYWYRQILGQKVEFLVSFYNNEISEKSEIFDDQFSVERPDGSNFTLKIRSTKLEDSAMYFCASREVRGGDEQFFGPGTRLTVL.

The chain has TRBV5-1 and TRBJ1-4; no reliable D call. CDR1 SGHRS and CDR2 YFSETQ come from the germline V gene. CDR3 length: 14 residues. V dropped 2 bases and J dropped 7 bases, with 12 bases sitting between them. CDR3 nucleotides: TGCGCCAGCAGCTTTTTTGAGACACCTGAAAAACTGTTTTTT. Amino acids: CASSFFETPEKLFF.

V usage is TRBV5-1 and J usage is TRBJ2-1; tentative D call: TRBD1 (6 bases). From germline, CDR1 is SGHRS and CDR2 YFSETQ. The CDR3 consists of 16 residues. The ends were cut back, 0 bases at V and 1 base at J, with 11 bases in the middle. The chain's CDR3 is CASSLGAGTSYNEQFF. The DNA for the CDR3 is TGCGCCAGCAGCTTGGGAGCCGGGACATCCTACAATGAGCAGTTCTTC.

The CDR3 coding sequence is TGTGCCAGCAGCTTAGGGGGGTTGCGACAGGTTATCGCTTTCTTT. Amino acids: CASSLGGLRQVIAFF. J is TRBJ1-1 and V is TRBV7-2; D perhaps matches TRBD1 (6 bases). This CDR3 region has 15 residues. Per the germline V gene, CDR1 is SGHTA and CDR2 is FQGNSA. V lost 1 base, J lost 11 bases, and 20 bases lay in between.

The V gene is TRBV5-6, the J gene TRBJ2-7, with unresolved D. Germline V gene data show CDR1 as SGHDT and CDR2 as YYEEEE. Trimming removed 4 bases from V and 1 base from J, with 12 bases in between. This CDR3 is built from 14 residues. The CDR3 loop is CASSRRRRSYEQYF. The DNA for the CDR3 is TGTGCCAGCAGCCGTCGAAGGAGATCCTACGAGCAGTACTTC.

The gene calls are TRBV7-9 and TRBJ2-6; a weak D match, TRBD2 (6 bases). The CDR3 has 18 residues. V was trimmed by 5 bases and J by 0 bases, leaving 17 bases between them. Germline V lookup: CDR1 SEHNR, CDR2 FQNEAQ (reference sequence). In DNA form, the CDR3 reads TGTGCCAGCAGCCCACGGTGGGGAGGTAACTCTGGGGCCAACGTCCTGACTTTC. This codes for CASSPRWGGNSGANVLTF.

CDR3 in amino acids: CASSSRDRRSTDTQYF. The CDR3 coding sequence is TGTGCCAGCAGTTCCCGGGACAGGAGGAGCACAGATACGCAGTATTTT. The chain joins TRBV6-2 or TRBV6-3 to TRBJ2-3; 8 nucleotides align to TRBD1. The CDR3 has 16 residues. Germline V gene lookup returns CDR1 MNHEY and CDR2 SVGEGT. J lost 0 bases, V lost 4 bases, and 6 bases had no gene match.

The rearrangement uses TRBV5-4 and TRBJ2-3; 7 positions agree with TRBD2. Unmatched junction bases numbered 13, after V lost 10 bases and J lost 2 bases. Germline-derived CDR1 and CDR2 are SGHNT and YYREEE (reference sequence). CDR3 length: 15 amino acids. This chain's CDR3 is CAFSIGRGNTDTQYF. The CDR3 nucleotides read TGTGCCTTCTCAATAGGGCGGGGGAACACAGATACGCAGTATTTT.

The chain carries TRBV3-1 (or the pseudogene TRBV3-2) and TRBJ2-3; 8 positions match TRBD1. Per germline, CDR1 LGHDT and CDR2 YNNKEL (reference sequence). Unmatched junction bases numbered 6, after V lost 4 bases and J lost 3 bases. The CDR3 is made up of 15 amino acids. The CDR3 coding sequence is TGTGCCAGCAGCCGGACAGGGAGCAAGACAGATACGCAGTATTTT. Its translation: CASSRTGSKTDTQYF.

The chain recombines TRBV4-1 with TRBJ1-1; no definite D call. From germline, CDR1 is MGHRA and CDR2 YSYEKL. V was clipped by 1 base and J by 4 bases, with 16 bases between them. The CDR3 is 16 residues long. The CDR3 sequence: CASSQVGDREATEAFF. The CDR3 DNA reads TGCGCCAGCAGCCAAGTCGGCGATAGGGAGGCCACTGAAGCTTTCTTT.

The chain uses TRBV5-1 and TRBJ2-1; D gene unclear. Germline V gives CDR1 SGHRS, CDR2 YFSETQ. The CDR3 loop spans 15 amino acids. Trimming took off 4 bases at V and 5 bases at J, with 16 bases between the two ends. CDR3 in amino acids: CASSEPTNVNNEQFF. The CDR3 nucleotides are TGCGCCAGCAGCGAGCCGACAAACGTAAACAATGAGCAGTTCTTC.

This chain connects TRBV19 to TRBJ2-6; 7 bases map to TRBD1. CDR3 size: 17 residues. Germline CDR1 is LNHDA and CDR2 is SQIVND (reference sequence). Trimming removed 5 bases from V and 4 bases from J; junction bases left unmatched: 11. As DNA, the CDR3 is TGTGCCAGTAGTGGGACAGTATCCTCTATGGGGGCCAACGTCCTGACTTTC. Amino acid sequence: CASSGTVSSMGANVLTF.

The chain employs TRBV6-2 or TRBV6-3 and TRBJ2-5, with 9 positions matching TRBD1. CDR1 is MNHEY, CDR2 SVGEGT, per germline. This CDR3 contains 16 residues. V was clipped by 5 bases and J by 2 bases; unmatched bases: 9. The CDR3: CASSTYRGLLQETQYF. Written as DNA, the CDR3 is TGTGCCAGCAGTACCTACAGGGGGCTCCTACAAGAGACCCAGTACTTC.